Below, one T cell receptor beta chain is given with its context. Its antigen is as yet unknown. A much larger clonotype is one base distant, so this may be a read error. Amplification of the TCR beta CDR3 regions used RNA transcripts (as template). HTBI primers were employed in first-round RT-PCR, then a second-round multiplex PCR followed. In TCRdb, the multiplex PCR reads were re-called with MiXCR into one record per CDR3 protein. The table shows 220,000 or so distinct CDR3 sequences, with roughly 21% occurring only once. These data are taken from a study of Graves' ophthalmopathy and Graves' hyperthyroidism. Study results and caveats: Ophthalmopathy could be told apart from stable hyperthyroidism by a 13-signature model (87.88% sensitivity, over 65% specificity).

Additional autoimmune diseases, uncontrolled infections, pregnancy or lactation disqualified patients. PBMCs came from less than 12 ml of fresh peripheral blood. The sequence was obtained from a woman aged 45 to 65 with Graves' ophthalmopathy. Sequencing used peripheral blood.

Written as DNA, the CDR3 is TGTGCCAGTAGTCGGGGCCAGCCCCAGCTTTTT. As protein: CASSRGQPQLF. The chain has TRBV19 and TRBJ1-5; D is possibly TRBD1 (5 bases). The CDR3 length is 11 residues. The germline gives CDR1 LNHDA, CDR2 SQIVND (reference sequence).